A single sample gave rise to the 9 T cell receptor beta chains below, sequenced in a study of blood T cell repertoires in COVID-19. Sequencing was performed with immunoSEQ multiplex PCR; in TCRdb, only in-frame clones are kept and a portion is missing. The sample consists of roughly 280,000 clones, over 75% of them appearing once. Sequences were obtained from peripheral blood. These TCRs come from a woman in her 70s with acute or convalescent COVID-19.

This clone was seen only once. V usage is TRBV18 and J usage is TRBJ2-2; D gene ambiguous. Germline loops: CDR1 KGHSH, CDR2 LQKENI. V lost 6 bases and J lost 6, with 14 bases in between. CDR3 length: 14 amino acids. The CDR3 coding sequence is TGTGCCAGCTCGCCAGACGGGTTCGCCGGGGAGCTGTTTTTT. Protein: CASSPDGFAGELFF.

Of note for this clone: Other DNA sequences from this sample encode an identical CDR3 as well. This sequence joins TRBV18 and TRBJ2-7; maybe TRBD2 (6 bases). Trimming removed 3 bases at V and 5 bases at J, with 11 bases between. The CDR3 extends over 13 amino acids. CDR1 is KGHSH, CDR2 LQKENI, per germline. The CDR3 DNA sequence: TGTGCCAGCTCACCCAGGGAGGCGGACGAGCAGTACTTC. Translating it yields CASSPREADEQYF.

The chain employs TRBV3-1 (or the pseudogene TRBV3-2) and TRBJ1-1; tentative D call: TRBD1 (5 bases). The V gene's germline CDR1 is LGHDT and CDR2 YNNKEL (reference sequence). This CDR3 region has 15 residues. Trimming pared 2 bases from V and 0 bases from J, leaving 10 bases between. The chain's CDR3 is CASSQRTRVNTEAFF. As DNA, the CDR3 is TGTGCCAGCAGCCAAAGGACCAGGGTGAACACTGAAGCTTTCTTT.

The CDR3 reads CASTTSDRRETQYF. CDR3 bases: TGTGCCAGCACTACCTCCGACAGAAGAGAGACCCAGTACTTC. The V call is TRBV2, the J call TRBJ2-5; weak D call: TRBD1 (5 bases). Germline V gene sequence: CDR1 SNHLY, CDR2 FYNNEI. Trimming removed 7 bases at V and 4 bases at J, with 16 bases between. The CDR3 length is 14 residues.

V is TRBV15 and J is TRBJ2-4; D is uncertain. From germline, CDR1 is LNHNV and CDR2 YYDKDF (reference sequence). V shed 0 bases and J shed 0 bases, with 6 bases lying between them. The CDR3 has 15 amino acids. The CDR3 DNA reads TGTGCCACCAGCAGAGATGTACTAGCCAAAAACATTCAGTACTTC. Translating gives CATSRDVLAKNIQYF. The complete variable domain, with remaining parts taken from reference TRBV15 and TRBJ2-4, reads DAMVIQNPRYQVTQFGKPVTLSCSQTLNHNVMYWYQQKSSQAPKLLFHYYDKDFNNEADTPDNFQSRRPNTSFCFLDIRSPGLGDTAMYLCATSRDVLAKNIQYFGAGTRLSVL.

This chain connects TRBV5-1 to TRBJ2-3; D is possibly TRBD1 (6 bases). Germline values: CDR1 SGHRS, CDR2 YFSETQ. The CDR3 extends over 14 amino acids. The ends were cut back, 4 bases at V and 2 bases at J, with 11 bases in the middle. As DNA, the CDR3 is TGCGCCAGCAGCCCAGGGGACAACACAGATACGCAGTATTTT. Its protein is CASSPGDNTDTQYF.

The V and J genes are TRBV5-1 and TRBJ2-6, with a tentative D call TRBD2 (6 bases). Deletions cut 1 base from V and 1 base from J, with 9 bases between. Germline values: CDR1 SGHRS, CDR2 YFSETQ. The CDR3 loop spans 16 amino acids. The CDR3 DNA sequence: TGCGCCAGCAGCTTGAGGGCGGGATCTGGGGCCAACGTCCTGACTTTC. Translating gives CASSLRAGSGANVLTF.

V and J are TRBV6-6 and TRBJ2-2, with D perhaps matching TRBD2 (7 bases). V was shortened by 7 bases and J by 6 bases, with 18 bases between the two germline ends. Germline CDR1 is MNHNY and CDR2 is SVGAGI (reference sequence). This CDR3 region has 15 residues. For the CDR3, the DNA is TGTGCCAGCACTGTTACGGTGCGGGGGCCCGGGGAGCTGTTTTTT. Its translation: CASTVTVRGPGELFF.

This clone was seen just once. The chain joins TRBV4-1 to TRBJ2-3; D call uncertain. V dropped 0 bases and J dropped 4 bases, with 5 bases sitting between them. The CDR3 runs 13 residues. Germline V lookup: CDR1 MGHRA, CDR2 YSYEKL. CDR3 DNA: TGCGCCAGCAGCCAAGATATCCCAGATACGCAGTATTTT. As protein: CASSQDIPDTQYF.